The 32 T cell receptor beta chains in this list originate from one sample, sequenced in a study of regulatory T cells in long-lasting Graves disease. The time point was: persistent/refractory GD, antithyroid drugs over 5 years with positive TRAb. PBMC-extracted RNA yielded the TCR library. Arm-PCR of CDR3 regions and iRepertoire HTBI primers were used to build TCR beta libraries. TCRdb reprocessed the multiplex PCR reads via MiXCR and lists one record per CDR3 protein. The sample gives around 510,000 distinct CDR3 sequences, more than 20% of which show up once; less than 9% is in the top ten. This sample comprised peripheral blood mononuclear cells (PBMCs), obtained when the disease was refractory, from a patient treated with antithyroid drugs. The receptor source for this set is a female donor with Graves disease.

The chain uses TRBV5-1 and TRBJ1-4; TRBD1 matches 10 bases. Germline CDR1 and CDR2: SGHRS and YFSETQ. CDR3 size: 15 residues. Trimming cost V 4 bases and J 4 bases; bases outside gene matches: 4. CDR3 sequence (DNA): TGCGCCAGCAGCCGGGACAGGGGCCTTAATGAAAAACTGTTTTTT. Amino acids: CASSRDRGLNEKLFF.

This clonotype was recorded many times. This chain uses TRBV29-1 with TRBJ2-7, with D uncertain. The CDR3 consists of 12 residues. The V gene's germline CDR1 is SQVTM and CDR2 ANQGSEA. V dropped 3 bases and J dropped 3 bases, with 9 bases sitting between them. CDR3: CSVEVGSYEQYF. CDR3 sequence (DNA): TGCAGCGTTGAGGTCGGAAGCTACGAGCAGTACTTC.

This clonotype came up many times. The V call is TRBV6-2 or TRBV6-3, the J call TRBJ2-7; D might be TRBD1 or TRBD2, each matching 6 bases. V was trimmed by 11 bases and J by 6 bases, leaving 17 bases between them. There are 12 residues in the CDR3. Germline CDR1 MNHEY, CDR2 SVGEGT. The CDR3 nucleotides read TGTGCCTCGAGGAGGGGGAGCGGCGAGCAGTACTTC. It yields the protein CASRRGSGEQYF.

This clonotype appeared many times. V is TRBV7-2 and J is TRBJ2-2; D might be TRBD2 (5 bases). CDR1 and CDR2 (germline): SGHTA, FQGNSA. V lost 5 bases to trimming and J lost 3 bases, with 13 bases between them. The CDR3 length is 15 residues. CDR3 in amino acids: CASSGTSHHTGELFF. In DNA form, the CDR3 reads TGTGCCAGCAGCGGCACTAGTCATCACACCGGGGAGCTGTTTTTT.

This clonotype has a count of ten or more. The chain carries TRBV29-1 and TRBJ2-7; 9 bases are shared with TRBD2. Germline-derived CDR1 and CDR2 are SQVTM and ANQGSEA. The CDR3 is made up of 14 amino acids. The J segment lost 0 bases and the V segment lost 4 bases, leaving 4 bases of the junction unmatched. CDR3 region: CSVVGLASSYEQYF. In DNA, the CDR3 is TGCAGCGTTGTCGGACTAGCGAGCTCCTACGAGCAGTACTTC.

This clonotype has at least ten counts. V and J are TRBV28 and TRBJ2-7; 10 nucleotides match TRBD1. Germline V CDR1 and CDR2: MDHEN, SYDVKM. The CDR3 loop spans 13 amino acids. V was pared by 4 bases and J by 9 bases, with 6 bases of the junction left unmatched. CDR3 sequence reads: CASSSPGQGWQYF. The CDR3 nucleotides are TGTGCCAGCAGTTCACCGGGACAGGGGTGGCAGTACTTC.

The chain carries TRBV5-1 and TRBJ2-2; D may be TRBD2 (6 bases). Trimming cost V 7 bases and J 4 bases, with 14 bases left between them. CDR1 SGHRS and CDR2 YFSETQ come from the germline V gene. CDR3 length: 14 residues. The CDR3 DNA reads TGCGCCAGCTATCAGGGAGGTACCACCGGGGAGCTGTTTTTT. Residues: CASYQGGTTGELFF.

Ten or more counts support this clonotype. The chain links TRBV30 to TRBJ2-7, with 9 positions matching TRBD1. The trim removed 5 bases at V and 6 bases at J, leaving 8 bases unmatched. Germline CDR1 is GTSNPN and CDR2 is SVGIG (reference sequence). The CDR3 loop spans 13 amino acids. The CDR3 DNA reads as TGTGCCTGGGATTGGACAGGGGACGGCGAGCAGTACTTC. This codes for CAWDWTGDGEQYF.

This sequence joins TRBV7-9 and TRBJ2-7, with D unclear. CDR1 and CDR2 (germline): SEHNR, FQNEAQ (reference sequence). The CDR3 contains 12 residues. V lost 3 bases to trimming and J lost 5 bases, with 8 bases between them. CDR3 amino acids: CASSFLFDEQYF. The CDR3 DNA reads as TGTGCCAGCAGCTTTTTGTTCGACGAGCAGTACTTC.

This clonotype was detected ten times or more. The rearrangement uses TRBV12-3 or TRBV12-4 and TRBJ2-7; maybe TRBD2 (6 bases). The CDR3 is 15 residues long. The V end was cut by 5 bases, the J end by 5 bases, with 19 bases between. CDR3 sequence reads: CASSATSALDHEQYF. In DNA, the CDR3 is TGTGCCAGCAGTGCGACTAGTGCTCTTGACCACGAGCAGTACTTC.

This clonotype was counted a single time. A read error may be the cause here, since a much bigger clone is one base away. The chain couples TRBV7-3 to TRBJ1-2; D is unclear. CDR1 and CDR2 from the germline V gene are SGHTA and FQGTGA. Trimming took 3 bases from V and 6 from J, leaving 14 bases between them. CDR3 length: 14 residues. CDR3: CASSLDLPFHGYTF. The CDR3 DNA follows: TGTGCCAGCAGCTTGGACCTTCCCTTCCATGGCTACACCTTC.

At least ten counts were recorded for this clonotype. For the CDR3, the DNA is TGTGCCAGCAGTTACTCGTATACCGGGGAGCTGTTTTTT. Protein product: CASSYSYTGELFF. The chain recombines TRBV6-5 with TRBJ2-2; D gene unclear. CDR3 size: 13 residues. Looked up from germline, CDR1 is MNHEY and CDR2 is SVGAGI. V lost 0 bases and J lost 5, with 4 bases in between.

This clonotype has more than one count but fewer than ten. For the CDR3, the DNA is TGCAGTGCTAGAGTCAGTCTAGCGGGAGGGAAGCAGTACTTC. This codes for CSARVSLAGGKQYF. The chain couples TRBV20-1 to TRBJ2-7, with 12 bases matching TRBD2. This CDR3 is built from 14 residues. Trimming at V came to 1 base and at J to 8 bases, leaving 6 bases not matched to a gene. Germline lookup yields CDR1 DFQATT and CDR2 SNEGSKA (reference sequence).

This clonotype was recorded many times. V and J are TRBV3-1 and TRBJ1-4; 8 nucleotides align to TRBD1. Germline V gene data show CDR1 as LGHDT and CDR2 as YNNKEL (reference sequence). The CDR3 runs 15 residues. V lost 3 bases to trimming and J lost 6 bases; unmatched junction nucleotides: 6. The CDR3 loop reads CASSHAGTGDEKLFF. In DNA, the CDR3 is TGTGCCAGCAGCCATGCCGGGACAGGTGATGAAAAACTGTTTTTT.

The rearrangement links TRBV29-1 to TRBJ1-1, with a possible D match to TRBD1 (5 bases). Between the trimmed V and J ends, which lost 3 bases and 5 bases, there was a span of 13 bases. Germline-derived CDR1 and CDR2 are SQVTM and ANQGSEA. This CDR3 contains 13 residues. DNA for the CDR3: TGCAGCGTTGACGAGGGGTGGGGGACTGAAGCTTTCTTT. As protein: CSVDEGWGTEAFF.

This clonotype has ten or more counts. The chain couples TRBV28 to TRBJ1-5, with D possibly being TRBD1 (5 bases). The germline gives CDR1 MDHEN, CDR2 SYDVKM. The CDR3 contains 14 residues. The ends were cut back, 3 bases at V and 6 bases at J, with 12 bases in the middle. The CDR3 sequence: CASSFWGNRQPQHF. In nucleotides, the CDR3 is TGTGCCAGCAGTTTTTGGGGGAACCGTCAGCCCCAGCATTTT. Supplemented by reference TRBV28 and TRBJ1-5, the full variable domain reads DVKVTQSSRYLVKRTGEKVFLECVQDMDHENMFWYRQDPGLGLRLIYFSYDVKMKEKGDIPEGYSVSREKKERFSLILESASTNQTSMYLCASSFWGNRQPQHFGDGTRLSIL.

The chain uses TRBV2 and TRBJ1-1, with D unresolved. CDR1 SNHLY and CDR2 FYNNEI come from the germline V gene. The length of the CDR3 is 14 residues. V was shortened by 3 bases and J by 2 bases, with 10 bases between the two germline ends. The CDR3 protein is CASSDPAGNTEAFF. The CDR3 nucleotides read TGTGCCAGCAGTGACCCCGCAGGTAACACTGAAGCTTTCTTT.

The chain joins TRBV28 to TRBJ1-5; D gene ambiguous. Trimming removed 1 base at V and 0 bases at J, with 4 bases between. Germline-derived CDR1 and CDR2 are MDHEN and SYDVKM. The CDR3 covers 14 residues. DNA of the CDR3: TGTGCCAGCAGTTTATATCATAGCAATCAGCCCCAGCATTTT. Its protein product is CASSLYHSNQPQHF.

In this sample, this clonotype turned up many times. The rearrangement joins TRBV2 to TRBJ1-5, with 7 bases aligning to TRBD1. The V gene's germline CDR1 is SNHLY and CDR2 FYNNEI. This CDR3 has 14 amino acids. V was clipped by 6 bases and J by 8 bases; unmatched bases: 10. CDR3 bases: TGTGCCAGCAGCAGAACAGGGGTGTTGGAGCCCCAGCATTTT. As protein: CASSRTGVLEPQHF.

The genes are TRBV20-1 and TRBJ2-7, with TRBD2 identical over 10 bases. V gave up 4 bases and J gave up 1 base; unmatched junction bases: 4. Germline CDR1 is DFQATT and CDR2 is SNEGSKA (reference sequence). The CDR3 spans 14 residues. The CDR3 sequence is CSAIFSGRSYEQYF. For the CDR3, the DNA is TGCAGTGCTATTTTTAGCGGGAGGTCCTACGAGCAGTACTTC.

CDR3: CSARGQGAGPQHF. CDR3 nucleotides: TGCAGTGCTAGAGGTCAGGGGGCCGGGCCCCAGCATTTT. The J gene is TRBJ1-5, the V gene TRBV20-1; 8 bases line up with TRBD1. The germline gives CDR1 DFQATT, CDR2 SNEGSKA (reference sequence). The CDR3 has 13 residues. V dropped 1 base and J dropped 9; count of bases not matched to a gene: 5.

This clonotype was seen repeatedly, ten times or more. The chain uses TRBV28 and TRBJ2-7, with D possibly TRBD2 on 6 matching bases. Germline CDR1 reads MDHEN; CDR2 reads SYDVKM. The CDR3 loop spans 13 amino acids. V was clipped by 6 bases and J by 5 bases, with 14 bases between them. CDR3 loop: CASSVSGGDEQYF. CDR3 in DNA: TGTGCCAGCAGCGTATCCGGCGGGGACGAGCAGTACTTC.

The genes are TRBV4-1 and TRBJ2-7, with D perhaps TRBD1 (5 bases). The germline gives CDR1 MGHRA, CDR2 YSYEKL. The CDR3 spans 14 residues. V shed 1 base and J shed 3 bases, with 10 bases lying between them. CDR3 protein: CASSQGGRGYEQYF. CDR3 coding DNA: TGCGCCAGCAGCCAAGGAGGTAGGGGCTACGAGCAGTACTTC.

Remarks on this clonotype: A much larger clone sits a single nucleotide away, making a read error possible. V usage is TRBV7-2 and J usage is TRBJ1-2; 11 bases agree with TRBD1. Germline CDR1 and CDR2: SGHTA and FQGNSA. The length of the CDR3 is 15 residues. The V segment lost 2 bases and the J segment 6 bases; nucleotides outside the gene matches: 5. In DNA form, the CDR3 reads TGTGCCAGCAGCTTATGGACAGGGGGCGCAGATGGCTACACCTTC. Its protein is CASSLWTGGADGYTF.

The sample holds many counts of this clonotype. The chain carries TRBV11-2 and TRBJ2-7; TRBD2 agrees at 14 bases. The germline CDR1 and CDR2 sequences are SGHAT and FQNNGV. The V segment lost 5 bases and the J segment 3 bases; nucleotides outside the gene matches: 6. The CDR3 totals 16 residues. This CDR3 reads CASSLGLAGVLYEQYF. As DNA, the CDR3 is TGTGCCAGCAGCCTGGGACTAGCGGGAGTCCTCTACGAGCAGTACTTC.

This clonotype was seen a few times. This chain joins TRBV7-6 and TRBJ2-3; weak D call: TRBD2 (6 bases). Trimming took off 1 base at V and 6 bases at J, with 11 bases between the two ends. The CDR3 is 14 residues long. Germline V CDR1 and CDR2: SGHVS, FNYEAQ. CDR3 residues: CASSLGYSGDTQYF. Written as DNA, the CDR3 is TGTGCCAGCAGCTTAGGTTACAGCGGGGATACGCAGTATTTT.

This clonotype was observed at least ten times. The chain employs TRBV28 and TRBJ2-5, with TRBD1 as a possible D gene (6 bases). The CDR3 has 14 amino acids. CDR1 is MDHEN and CDR2 is SYDVKM in the germline V gene. V lost 2 bases and J 9 bases, leaving 16 bases between the germline ends. The CDR3 bases are TGTGCCAGCAGTTTACGGGACATGAGTCCGGCCCAGTACTTC. Residues: CASSLRDMSPAQYF.

On this clonotype: A much larger clone lies a single base off, so this may be a read error. The rearrangement links TRBV12-3 or TRBV12-4 to TRBJ1-6; D remains ambiguous. CDR3 length: 15 residues. The germline V and J ends were trimmed by 5 bases and 7 bases, with 15 bases remaining between them. Here the CDR3 reads CASSASGIVNSPLHF. CDR3 in DNA: TGTGCCAGCAGTGCCTCCGGGATAGTGAATTCACCCCTCCACTTT.

The rearrangement joins TRBV28 to TRBJ2-7; 7 nucleotides align to TRBD2. J lost 0 bases, V lost 2 bases, and 4 bases had no gene match. Looked up from germline, CDR1 is MDHEN and CDR2 is SYDVKM. CDR3 length: 15 amino acids. The CDR3 is CASSLAGELSYEQYF. CDR3 in DNA: TGTGCCAGCAGTTTAGCGGGAGAACTCTCCTACGAGCAGTACTTC. Full variable domain (outside the CDR3, taken from reference TRBV28 and TRBJ2-7): DVKVTQSSRYLVKRTGEKVFLECVQDMDHENMFWYRQDPGLGLRLIYFSYDVKMKEKGDIPEGYSVSREKKERFSLILESASTNQTSMYLCASSLAGELSYEQYFGPGTRLTVT.

CDR3 DNA sequence: TGTGCCATCAGTGAGTCGTCGGGACAGGGGACGTTTTCCTACGAGCAGTACTTC. Residues: CAISESSGQGTFSYEQYF. The V call is TRBV10-3, the J call TRBJ2-7; 10 positions match TRBD1. V trimming: 0 bases; J trimming: 1 base; junction bases outside the gene matches: 9. This CDR3 has 18 amino acids. Germline V CDR1 and CDR2: ENHRY, SYGVKD.

This clonotype was recorded a few times. This chain links TRBV11-2 with TRBJ2-4; the match to TRBD2 covers 15 bases. CDR1 is SGHAT, CDR2 FQNNGV, per germline. The CDR3 is 19 residues long. J lost 4 bases, V lost 4 bases, and 11 bases had no gene match. The chain's CDR3 is CASSSAGLAGGPSKNIQYF. The CDR3 DNA follows: TGTGCCAGCAGCTCAGCAGGACTAGCGGGAGGGCCAAGTAAAAACATTCAGTACTTC.

In the case of this clonotype: It differs at one base from a far larger clone, so likely a read error. The V and J genes are TRBV27 and TRBJ2-5, with D possibly being TRBD2 (5 bases). The CDR3 covers 16 residues. CDR1 MNHEY and CDR2 SMNVEV come from the germline V gene (reference sequence). In nucleotides, the CDR3 is TGTGCCAGCAGTTCCCCAGTGGGGAGTAGATTGGAGACCCAGTGCTTC. This codes for CASSSPVGSRLETQCF.